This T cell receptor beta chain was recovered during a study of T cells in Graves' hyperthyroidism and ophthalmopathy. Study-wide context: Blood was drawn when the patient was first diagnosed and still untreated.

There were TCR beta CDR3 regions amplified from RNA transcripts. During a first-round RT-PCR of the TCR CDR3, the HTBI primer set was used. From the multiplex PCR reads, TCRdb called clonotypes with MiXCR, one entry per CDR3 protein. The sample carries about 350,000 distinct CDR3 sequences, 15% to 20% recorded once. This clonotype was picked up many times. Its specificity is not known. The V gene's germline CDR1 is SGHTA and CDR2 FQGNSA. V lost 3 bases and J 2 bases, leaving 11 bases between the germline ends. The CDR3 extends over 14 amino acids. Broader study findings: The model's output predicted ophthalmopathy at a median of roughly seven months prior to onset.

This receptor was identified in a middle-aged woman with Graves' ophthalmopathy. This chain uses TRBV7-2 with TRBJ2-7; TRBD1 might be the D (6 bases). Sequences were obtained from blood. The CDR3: CASSFRAGAYEQYF. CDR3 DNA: TGTGCCAGCAGCTTTAGGGCAGGGGCCTACGAGCAGTACTTC.